This T cell receptor (beta chain) was sequenced during a study of cytomegalovirus exposure and HLA in healthy donors. Study-wide results and limits: Researchers reported that a few CMV-associated chains were confirmed in vitro as CMV antigen-specific.

Regarding this clone: What it binds is unknown.

Donors were drawn from the approximately 120-subject validation cohort, separate from the roughly 700-subject first cohort. Using immunoSEQ multiplex PCR, the repertoire was profiled, and TCRdb retains in-frame clones only, with some absent. The sample lists under 400,000 clones; about nine tenths were seen once. The sequenced sample was PBMCs. The clonotype was recovered from a young woman in good health and CMV-seronegative.

The CDR3 spells CASSPGQGRNSPLHF. CDR3 sequence (DNA): TGTGCCAGCTCACCAGGACAGGGGAGAAATTCACCCCTCCACTTT. The chain is built from TRBV18 and TRBJ1-6, with TRBD1 matching 9 bases. Germline V lookup: CDR1 KGHSH, CDR2 LQKENI. The CDR3 runs 15 residues. The ends lost 2 bases at V and 7 bases at J; junction bases unmatched: 3.